The 10 T cell receptor beta chains below all came from one sample that was sequenced in a study of relationships among human T cell subsets (dated by TCRdb to the early 2010s). The library was produced with multiplex PCR. The instrument given in TCRdb is 454 GS FLX. TCR alpha and beta CDR3 regions were amplified from mRNA by semiquantitative ARM-PCR. In ARM-PCR, tagged nested gene-specific primers were used first, and exponential amplification was then carried out by communal superprimers. The public sequencing data were trimmed at Q25 with fastp and processed into clonotypes with MiXCR by TCRdb, which kept only in-frame beta chains. Duplicate CDR3 protein sequences are folded into a single record with the most common DNA and genes. Recorded for this sample are approximately 15,000 distinct CDR3 sequences; 60% of them occurred a single time. The leading ten clones occupy 2.1% of the sample. CD4+CD25+ regulatory T cells were selected from positively selected CD4+ cells using anti-CD25 beads.

Sequencing was performed on Tregs sorted from blood. The receptors were sampled from a man aged 35-49 years in good health.

The chain couples TRBV4-1 to TRBJ2-1, with 10 bases matching TRBD1. CDR1 is MGHRA, CDR2 YSYEKL, per germline. The CDR3 has 17 residues. J was trimmed by 6 bases and V by 0 bases; bases with no gene match: 8. The CDR3 spells CASSQESATGGFNEQFF. The CDR3 bases are TGCGCCAGCAGCCAAGAGAGTGCGACAGGGGGCTTCAATGAGCAGTTCTTC.

The chain has TRBV6-2 or TRBV6-3 and TRBJ1-1; D unresolved. Trimming took off 2 bases at V and 0 bases at J, with 10 bases between the two ends. This CDR3 contains 15 residues. Germline lookup yields CDR1 MNHEY and CDR2 SVGEGT. CDR3 DNA sequence: TGTGCCAGCAGTTACGAGGGCACTTTGAACACTGAAGCTTTCTTT. This gives the protein CASSYEGTLNTEAFF.

This chain joins TRBV4-1 and TRBJ1-2; D might be TRBD1 (6 bases). This CDR3 has 14 amino acids. Germline V gene sequence: CDR1 MGHRA, CDR2 YSYEKL. V lost 5 bases and J lost 4, with 14 bases in between. The CDR3 DNA sequence: TGCGCCAGCAGCAGAGGGGGAGGGGGCTATGGCTACACCTTC. This gives the protein CASSRGGGGYGYTF.

The rearrangement links TRBV21-1 to TRBJ2-3; the D segment call TRBD2 is taken from the table without a DNA check. TRBV21-1 represents a pseudogene. The CDR3 spans 16 residues. The CDR3 DNA is TGTGCCAGCAGCAGGGGACTAGCGGGGACCACAGATACGCAGTATTTT. It encodes CASSRGLAGTTDTQYF.

There are a few counts of this clonotype. V usage is TRBV11-2 and J usage is TRBJ2-5; 12 bases match TRBD2. Per germline, CDR1 SGHAT and CDR2 FQNNGV. V lost 0 bases and J lost 2; bases outside the gene matches: 19. This CDR3 has 22 residues. CDR3 protein: CASSLEGGQQGLAGGLQETQYF. CDR3 bases: TGTGCCAGCAGCTTAGAAGGGGGACAGCAGGGACTAGCGGGCGGCTTACAAGAGACCCAGTACTTC.

The CDR3, as DNA: TGTGCCAGCAGCTTAACTAGCGGGTCGTACGAGCAGTACTTC. Translation: CASSLTSGSYEQYF. The chain joins TRBV7-9 to TRBJ2-7; 9 bases line up with TRBD2. V lost 2 bases, J lost 4 bases, and 3 bases stayed unmatched. The germline CDR1 and CDR2 sequences are SEHNR and FQNEAQ (reference sequence). CDR3 size: 14 residues.

J is TRBJ2-7 and V is TRBV29-1; D is possibly TRBD2 (5 bases). Trimming cost V 7 bases and J 0 bases, with 7 bases left between them. From germline, CDR1 is SQVTM and CDR2 ANQGSEA. This CDR3 has 11 amino acids. CDR3 residues: CSAGFSYEQYF. Here the CDR3 DNA reads TGCAGCGCGGGATTCTCCTACGAGCAGTACTTC.

CDR3 in DNA: TGTGCCAGCAATCCTAGCGGGAGGGGGTACAATGAGCAGTTCTTC. The encoded protein is CASNPSGRGYNEQFF. The chain combines TRBV11-2 with TRBJ2-1; 12 nucleotides line up with TRBD2. This CDR3 has 15 residues. Trimming at V came to 7 bases and at J to 4 bases, leaving 5 bases not matched to a gene. Germline values: CDR1 SGHAT, CDR2 FQNNGV.

The chain is built from TRBV19 and TRBJ2-1; 10 nucleotides match TRBD1. CDR3 size: 16 residues. The ends lost 5 bases at V and 7 bases at J; junction bases unmatched: 11. The germline CDR1 and CDR2 sequences are LNHDA and SQIVND (reference sequence). The DNA of the CDR3 is TGTGCCAGTAGTCTGCTCGGGACAGGGGTAGGTAATGAGCAGTTCTTC. Translating gives CASSLLGTGVGNEQFF.

This chain links TRBV4-1 with TRBJ1-3; D is ambiguous. Trimming stripped 3 bases from V and 0 bases from J, with 18 bases between. Germline CDR1 MGHRA, CDR2 YSYEKL. The CDR3 extends over 18 amino acids. The CDR3 bases are TGCGCCAGCAGCCACAGAGGTTTCAACCTCCTCTCTGGAAACACCATATATTTT. The encoded protein is CASSHRGFNLLSGNTIYF.